The T cell receptor (beta chain) under discussion was sequenced for a study of post-analysis software for immune sequencing data. Study summary: Patients with relapsing-remitting, secondary progressive and progressive-relapsing multiple sclerosis courses were all represented. Findings of the study overall: F measure grouped same-batch samples tightly together. Those with multiple sclerosis, the patient group, showed significantly lower normalized Chao1 diversity than controls.

Comments on this clonotype: What it binds is not known.

TCR beta cDNA libraries had unique molecular identifiers. The source material, roughly 0.9 to 10 million T cells, gave rise to about 490,000 cDNA molecules. TCRdb redid the calling of the PCR reads with MiXCR, one entry per CDR3 protein. The table includes 650,000 to 900,000 distinct CDR3 sequences, about half detected once. Specimen: blood. This TCR was sampled from a girl between 5 and 17 years old with multiple sclerosis.

CDR3 nucleotides: TGTGCCAGCAGCATTCCTGGGACAACTCCCTATGGCTACACCTTC. This sequence encodes CASSIPGTTPYGYTF. V gene TRBV12-3 or TRBV12-4 combines with J gene TRBJ1-2, with a possible D match to TRBD1 (6 bases). The CDR3 runs 15 residues. With 6 bases removed from V and 4 bases from J, the gap between germline ends came to 18 bases.